A single sample gave rise to the 31 T cell receptor beta chains below, sequenced in a study of vaccination effects on CD4 cells after COVID-19. Repertoires were generated with immunoSEQ multiplex PCR, while TCRdb's copy carries only in-frame clones and drops some. The sample yields about 24,000 clones, about 71% seen once. ViraFEST used viral peptide pools to expand antigen-specific CD4+ T cells before sequencing. The authors isolated CD4+ T cells after nine to eleven days of culture. Testing of the vaccine recipients showed negative nucleocapsid antibodies and no prior SARS-CoV-2 infection. For these receptors, no antigen is known. The source was CD4+ T cells from PBMCs cultured with HCoV-OC43 spike peptides, collected before COVID-19 vaccination. The subset is: HCoV-OC43 spike overlapping peptide pool stimulation. All receptors come from a human donor who received a COVID-19 vaccine.

V usage is TRBV24-1 and J usage is TRBJ2-7; D ambiguous. CDR1 is KGHDR and CDR2 is SFDVKD in the germline V gene. V dropped 6 bases and J dropped 0 bases, with 8 bases sitting between them. This CDR3 has 13 residues. The CDR3 here is CATSISGSYEQYF. The CDR3 DNA reads as TGTGCCACCAGTATCAGTGGCTCCTACGAGCAGTACTTC.

The J gene is TRBJ2-7, the V gene TRBV18; D gene ambiguous. The V gene lost 6 bases and the J gene lost 0 bases, with 12 bases spanning the gap. The CDR3 is 14 residues long. The germline V gene encodes CDR1 KGHSH and CDR2 LQKENI. The CDR3 region has the DNA TGTGCCAGCTCCAACGACCTTAGCTCCTACGAGCAGTACTTC. Its protein is CASSNDLSSYEQYF.

V and J are TRBV6-5 and TRBJ1-3, with D hard to call. With 8 bases removed from V and 0 bases from J, the gap between germline ends came to 11 bases. The V gene's germline CDR1 is MNHEY and CDR2 SVGAGI. The CDR3 runs 14 residues. DNA of the CDR3: TGTGCCAGCCTCGAAAGGGCCTCTGGAAACACCATATATTTT. Translating it yields CASLERASGNTIYF.

The J gene is TRBJ2-1, the V gene TRBV14; 9 bases map to TRBD2. The V and J ends lost 3 bases and 2 bases, in that order; junction bases with no gene match: 2. Germline V gene lookup returns CDR1 SGHDN and CDR2 FVKESK. The CDR3 contains 15 residues. CDR3 region: CASSQASGAYNEQFF. The CDR3 DNA reads as TGTGCCAGCAGCCAGGCTAGCGGGGCCTACAATGAGCAGTTCTTC. Supplemented by reference TRBV14 and TRBJ2-1, the full variable domain reads EAGVTQFPSHSVIEKGQTVTLRCDPISGHDNLYWYRRVMGKEIKFLLHFVKESKQDESGMPNNRFLAERTGGTYSTLKVQPAELEDSGVYFCASSQASGAYNEQFFGPGTRLTVL.

This chain's CDR3 is CASSPVNQPQHF. For the CDR3, the DNA is TGTGCCAGCAGTCCTGTAAATCAGCCCCAGCATTTT. The chain combines TRBV27 with TRBJ1-5; D unclear. Germline loops: CDR1 MNHEY, CDR2 SMNVEV (reference sequence). Trimming removed 5 bases at V and 4 bases at J, with 6 bases between. This CDR3 is 12 amino acids long.

Of note for this clone: Other DNA variants within this sample encode the same CDR3. The rearrangement uses TRBV19 and TRBJ1-5, with unresolved D. The germline V and J ends were trimmed by 6 bases and 0 bases, with 6 bases remaining between them. The CDR3 runs to 13 residues. Germline CDR1 LNHDA, CDR2 SQIVND (reference sequence). CDR3: CASSPYSNQPQHF. CDR3 nucleotide sequence: TGTGCCAGTAGCCCTTATAGCAATCAGCCCCAGCATTTT. Filled out from reference TRBV19 and TRBJ1-5, the complete variable domain reads DGGITQSPKYLFRKEGQNVTLSCEQNLNHDAMYWYRQDPGQGLRLIYYSQIVNDFQKGDIAEGYSVSREKKESFPLTVTSAQKNPTAFYLCASSPYSNQPQHFGDGTRLSIL.

The rearrangement uses TRBV11-2 and TRBJ1-1; D is possibly TRBD1 (6 bases). V shed 1 base and J shed 0 bases, with 6 bases lying between them. Germline V gene data show CDR1 as SGHAT and CDR2 as FQNNGV. The CDR3 extends over 14 amino acids. For the CDR3, the DNA is TGTGCCAGCAGCTTAGGGACAGTGAACACTGAAGCTTTCTTT. Translating gives CASSLGTVNTEAFF.

V gene TRBV29-1 combines with J gene TRBJ2-7; TRBD1 matches at 11 bases. Germline lookup yields CDR1 SQVTM and CDR2 ANQGSEA. Unmatched junction bases numbered 5, after V lost 7 bases and J lost 3 bases. The CDR3 length is 13 residues. CDR3 DNA: TGCAGCGGTGCCGGGACAGGGGGCTACGAGCAGTACTTC. Its protein is CSGAGTGGYEQYF.

This clone was recorded a few times. The chain links TRBV10-3 to TRBJ1-3; D perhaps matches TRBD1 (5 bases). The CDR3 runs 14 residues. The germline CDR1 and CDR2 sequences are ENHRY and SYGVKD. The ends were cut back, 6 bases at V and 4 bases at J, with 13 bases in the middle. CDR3 nucleotides: TGTGCCATCAGGGGGCCAAGTGGGGGAAACACCATATATTTT. Translated, it gives CAIRGPSGGNTIYF.

The V call is TRBV18, the J call TRBJ1-2, with no clear D. CDR3 size: 15 residues. The V gene's germline CDR1 is KGHSH and CDR2 LQKENI. V was pared by 1 base and J by 8 bases, with 17 bases between. CDR3 region: CASSPRRGRREGYTF. The CDR3 bases are TGTGCCAGCTCACCACGACGAGGGAGACGTGAAGGCTACACCTTC.

In this sample, this clone turned up once. The CDR3 nucleotides are TGTGCCAGCAGCGGACAGGGCGGCACAGATACGCAGTATTTT. Encoded protein: CASSGQGGTDTQYF. V is TRBV2 and J is TRBJ2-3; 8 bases fit TRBD1. Germline loops: CDR1 SNHLY, CDR2 FYNNEI. There are 14 residues in the CDR3. V lost 6 bases to trimming and J lost 1 base; unmatched junction nucleotides: 3.

The J gene is TRBJ2-1, the V gene TRBV29-1, with D unresolved. CDR1 is SQVTM, CDR2 ANQGSEA, per germline. V dropped 4 bases and J dropped 3 bases, with 7 bases sitting between them. The CDR3 spans 12 residues. DNA of the CDR3: TGCAGCGTTGGGCCGGACTACAATGAGCAGTTCTTC. Translating gives CSVGPDYNEQFF.

J is TRBJ2-1 and V is TRBV7-2; 11 positions agree with TRBD2. This CDR3 contains 18 residues. Germline CDR1 SGHTA, CDR2 FQGNSA. V lost 1 base, J lost 5 bases, and 10 bases stayed unmatched. CDR3 protein: CASSLVFLAGGINNEQFF. The CDR3 DNA reads as TGTGCCAGCAGCTTAGTGTTCCTAGCGGGGGGTATAAACAATGAGCAGTTCTTC.

The table lists this clone with a count of one. Mismatch with germline at one junction end may stem from a read error. The chain carries TRBV4-1 and TRBJ1-2; weak D call: TRBD1 (6 bases). Germline V CDR1 and CDR2: MGHRA, YSYEKL. CDR3 length equals 15 residues. The CDR3 reads CASSQPPGGDDGYIF. The CDR3 DNA reads as TGCGCCAGCAGCCAGCCCCCCGGGGGCGATGATGGCTACATCTTC.

The chain carries TRBV12-3 or TRBV12-4 and TRBJ1-1; D is uncertain. The CDR3 consists of 12 residues. The ends were cut back, 7 bases at V and 1 base at J, with 7 bases in the middle. The CDR3 DNA reads TGTGCCAGCACGGGAGAGAACACTGAAGCTTTCTTT. This sequence encodes CASTGENTEAFF.

This chain uses TRBV19 with TRBJ1-1, with 9 bases fitting TRBD1. The V gene's germline CDR1 is LNHDA and CDR2 SQIVND (reference sequence). The V segment lost 7 bases and the J segment 11 bases; nucleotides outside the gene matches: 11. CDR3 length: 13 residues. CDR3 bases: TGTGCCAGTAACCTACAGGGGGCGGTCATTGCTTTCTTT. Protein sequence: CASNLQGAVIAFF.

The V gene is TRBV5-4, the J gene TRBJ2-7, with TRBD2 matching over 8 bases. After removal of 4 bases from V and 6 bases from J, the junction contained 3 bases not matched to a gene. The CDR3 extends over 12 amino acids. Germline CDR1 is SGHNT and CDR2 is YYREEE (reference sequence). The CDR3 loop is CASSLSGSEQYF. CDR3 sequence (DNA): TGTGCCAGCAGCCTAAGCGGGAGCGAGCAGTACTTC.

CDR3 DNA: TGTGCCATCAGTGAGTCCGGGGGCGCGGCAGATACGCAGTATTTT. Its protein product is CAISESGGAADTQYF. The V call is TRBV10-3, the J call TRBJ2-3; D could derive from TRBD1 or TRBD2 (6 bases each). Germline V gene data show CDR1 as ENHRY and CDR2 as SYGVKD. The CDR3 loop spans 15 amino acids. The V end lost 0 bases, the J end lost 4 bases, and 11 bases lay between the germline ends.

The chain carries TRBV10-3 and TRBJ2-6; TRBD1 matches 9 bases. CDR1 is ENHRY, CDR2 SYGVKD, per germline. The V segment lost 2 bases and the J segment 4 bases; nucleotides outside the gene matches: 6. CDR3 length: 17 residues. CDR3 loop: CAISEGQGITGANVLTF. In DNA form, the CDR3 reads TGTGCCATCAGTGAGGGACAGGGGATTACCGGGGCCAACGTCCTGACTTTC.

Concerning this clone: One junction end does not reproduce the germline sequence, and a read error may be involved. This chain joins TRBV30 and TRBJ2-7; D gene ambiguous. The CDR3 spans 13 residues. Germline CDR1 and CDR2: GTSNPN and SVGIG (reference sequence). CDR3 bases: TGTGCCTGGAACGAAGGGTTATCCTACGGGCAGTACTTC. Translation: CAWNEGLSYGQYF.

The J gene is TRBJ1-5, the V gene TRBV7-2; D unclear. The CDR3 covers 13 residues. V was trimmed by 5 bases and J by 4 bases, leaving 9 bases between them. Germline V gives CDR1 SGHTA, CDR2 FQGNSA. The CDR3 sequence: CASSPQFNQPQHF. The CDR3 bases are TGTGCCAGCAGCCCACAATTTAATCAGCCCCAGCATTTT.

The chain carries TRBV3-1 (or the pseudogene TRBV3-2) and TRBJ2-1; 11 nucleotides match TRBD2. V lost 5 bases and J lost 7; bases outside the gene matches: 10. Germline CDR1 reads LGHDT; CDR2 reads YNNKEL (reference sequence). The CDR3 extends over 16 amino acids. CDR3: CASSKTGTSGFNEQFF. CDR3 in DNA: TGTGCCAGCAGCAAAACCGGGACTAGCGGATTTAATGAGCAGTTCTTC.

The V gene is TRBV7-9, the J gene TRBJ2-3; TRBD2 aligns across 7 bases. From germline, CDR1 is SEHNR and CDR2 FQNEAQ (reference sequence). The J segment lost 0 bases and the V segment lost 2 bases, leaving 8 bases of the junction unmatched. This CDR3 contains 17 residues. CDR3 protein: CASSLRGLPSSTDTQYF. In DNA form, the CDR3 reads TGTGCCAGCAGCTTAAGGGGACTACCCTCTAGCACAGATACGCAGTATTTT.

The CDR3 loop is CASSIEGQSPYNEQFF. The CDR3 DNA sequence: TGTGCCAGTAGTATAGAAGGGCAGTCTCCCTACAATGAGCAGTTCTTC. The J gene is TRBJ2-1, the V gene TRBV19; D is unclear. CDR3 length: 16 amino acids. CDR1 is LNHDA and CDR2 is SQIVND in the germline V gene (reference sequence). V was trimmed by 0 bases and J by 2 bases, leaving 11 bases between them.

The chain combines TRBV30 with TRBJ1-3, with D tentatively TRBD1 (5 bases). Trimming removed 1 base at V and 6 bases at J, with 13 bases between. The CDR3 covers 14 residues. Germline CDR1 and CDR2: GTSNPN and SVGIG (reference sequence). For the CDR3, the DNA is TGTGCCTGGAGTGGCTGGGACCGAGAAAACACCATATATTTT. It translates to CAWSGWDRENTIYF.

The chain couples TRBV9 to TRBJ2-7, with D perhaps TRBD2 (6 bases). The CDR3 runs to 13 residues. Germline CDR1 SGDLS, CDR2 YYNGEE. The V end lost 2 bases, the J end lost 5 bases, and 11 bases lay between the germline ends. CDR3: CASSVGGVNEQYF. CDR3 coding DNA: TGTGCCAGCAGCGTCGGAGGGGTGAACGAGCAGTACTTC.

The chain joins TRBV19 to TRBJ1-3; 8 bases match TRBD1. V shed 0 bases, J shed 7 bases, and the junction held 5 bases outside the gene matches. The germline V gene has CDR1 LNHDA and CDR2 SQIVND (reference sequence). CDR3 length: 15 amino acids. The CDR3 bases are TGTGCCAGTAGTATAGAGCCCGACAGGGGCAACACCATATATTTT. Its translation: CASSIEPDRGNTIYF.

This clone showed up just once. V usage is TRBV6-6 and J usage is TRBJ2-1; 15 nucleotides agree with TRBD2. Germline trimming cut 0 bases from V and 11 bases from J; bases unmatched to any gene: 2. This CDR3 region has 15 residues. In germline, CDR1 is MNHNY, CDR2 SVGAGI (reference sequence). CDR3 in DNA: TGTGCCAGCAGTTACTCCGGGACTAGCGGGGGGAAGCAGTTCTTC. This codes for CASSYSGTSGGKQFF.

The chain joins TRBV7-9 to TRBJ1-3; D may be TRBD1 (6 bases). Germline V gene data show CDR1 as SEHNR and CDR2 as FQNEAQ (reference sequence). V gave up 5 bases and J gave up 0 bases, with 11 bases separating them. The CDR3 totals 15 residues. The CDR3 region has the DNA TGTGCCAGCAGCCTATGGGACATCTCTGGAAACACCATATATTTT. Its translation: CASSLWDISGNTIYF.

The chain links TRBV2 to TRBJ1-3; perhaps TRBD1 as D (5 bases). CDR3 size: 13 residues. Germline lookup yields CDR1 SNHLY and CDR2 FYNNEI. The V and J ends lost 7 bases and 4 bases respectively, with 11 bases between them. In DNA form, the CDR3 reads TGTGCCAGCATGAGAGGGGAAGGAAACACCATATATTTT. It yields the protein CASMRGEGNTIYF.

V usage is TRBV7-2 and J usage is TRBJ1-2; D is ambiguous. The CDR3 has 14 amino acids. Deletions cut 2 bases from V and 6 bases from J, with 13 bases between. Germline V gene sequence: CDR1 SGHTA, CDR2 FQGNSA. The CDR3 DNA is TGTGCCAGCAGCTTATATGGGGTGCGGAATGGCTACACCTTC. Translated, it gives CASSLYGVRNGYTF.